Presented here are 26 T cell receptor beta chains from one specimen sequenced in a study of beta chain features in type 1 diabetes. Sequenced material consisted of expressed TCRB transcripts (all of the isolated RNA was reverse transcribed). The assay was immunoSEQ multiplex PCR, and TCRdb's table has in-frame clones only and misses some. The sample includes a few hundred thousand clones, 25% to 30% of them seen just once. The material sequenced was central memory CD4+ T cells from blood. These TCRs come from a man under 40 in good health.

A few counts support this clone. This sequence joins TRBV29-1 and TRBJ2-7; D may be TRBD1 (6 bases). Germline CDR1 reads SQVTM; CDR2 reads ANQGSEA. The CDR3 loop spans 12 amino acids. V was clipped by 6 bases and J by 1 base, with 10 bases between them. CDR3 sequence (DNA): TGCAGCGTCCGGGACACTTCCTACGAGCAGTACTTC. Translated, it gives CSVRDTSYEQYF.

On this clone: Additional DNA sequences in this sample encode the identical CDR3. The chain uses TRBV5-1 and TRBJ2-5; 9 bases are shared with TRBD2. Germline loops: CDR1 SGHRS, CDR2 YFSETQ. The CDR3 covers 14 residues. Trimming at V came to 4 bases and at J to 1 base, leaving 2 bases not matched to a gene. The CDR3 here is CASSPSGAQETQYF. CDR3 DNA sequence: TGCGCCAGCAGCCCTAGCGGGGCCCAAGAGACCCAGTACTTC.

In its sample, this clone was seen a few times. This chain connects TRBV7-2 to TRBJ2-5; the D is unclear. V gave up 2 bases and J gave up 1 base, with 8 bases separating them. The length of the CDR3 is 14 residues. Germline V gene data show CDR1 as SGHTA and CDR2 as FQGNSA. The CDR3 reads CASSLRASQETQYF. As DNA, the CDR3 is TGTGCCAGCAGCTTACGTGCCAGCCAAGAGACCCAGTACTTC.

This clone was observed many times. Compared with germline, one end of the junction differs, possibly owing to a read error. The chain couples TRBV14 to TRBJ2-2, with D uncertain. The germline V gene has CDR1 SGHDN and CDR2 FVKESK. There are 12 residues in the CDR3. CDR3 coding DNA: TGTGCCAGCAGCAAAGACCAGGGGGAGCTGTTTTTT. Protein: CASSKDQGELFF.

This chain links TRBV6-5 with TRBJ2-1; 7 bases map to TRBD2. In germline, CDR1 is MNHEY, CDR2 SVGAGI. The J segment lost 2 bases and the V segment lost 4 bases, leaving 5 bases of the junction unmatched. The CDR3 has 15 residues. The CDR3 bases are TGTGCCAGCAGTTCCATCAGCGGGACCTACAATGAGCAGTTCTTC. It yields the protein CASSSISGTYNEQFF.

There are many counts of this clone. This chain connects TRBV19 to TRBJ2-4; perhaps TRBD1 as D (5 bases). Trimming removed 5 bases at V and 7 bases at J, with 18 bases between. There are 15 residues in the CDR3. Looked up from germline, CDR1 is LNHDA and CDR2 is SQIVND (reference sequence). The CDR3: CASSSRQRGSNIQYF. The CDR3 DNA reads TGTGCCAGTAGTTCTCGACAGAGAGGTTCGAACATTCAGTACTTC.

This chain links TRBV7-2 with TRBJ2-5; TRBD2 matches 9 bases. The germline V gene encodes CDR1 SGHTA and CDR2 FQGNSA. The ends lost 3 bases at V and 5 bases at J; junction bases unmatched: 16. This CDR3 region has 18 residues. The chain's CDR3 is CASSLGVGAGGPGETQYF. CDR3 nucleotide sequence: TGTGCCAGCAGCTTGGGCGTCGGAGCGGGGGGCCCTGGGGAGACCCAGTACTTC.

This clone was counted only a few times. The V call is TRBV6-5, the J call TRBJ1-1; no clear D gene. V dropped 5 bases and J dropped 5 bases, with 18 bases sitting between them. The CDR3 loop spans 15 amino acids. Germline V lookup: CDR1 MNHEY, CDR2 SVGAGI. CDR3 sequence (DNA): TGTGCCAGCAGTCCAACTTTCGACACAATAACTGAAGCTTTCTTT. It encodes CASSPTFDTITEAFF.

The V and J genes are TRBV5-4 and TRBJ2-7; 12 bases match TRBD2. The CDR3 is made up of 16 amino acids. Germline V gene data show CDR1 as SGHNT and CDR2 as YYREEE (reference sequence). With 3 bases clipped from V and 5 bases from J, the junction kept 9 bases outside the gene matches. The CDR3 region is CASSSGLAGYYDEQYF. The DNA for the CDR3 is TGTGCCAGCAGCTCAGGACTAGCGGGATATTATGACGAGCAGTACTTC.

This clone was counted many times. The V gene is TRBV7-9, the J gene TRBJ2-1, with D unclear. V was cut by 0 bases and J by 0 bases, with 12 bases left in between. The CDR3 loop spans 17 amino acids. Germline V gene lookup returns CDR1 SEHNR and CDR2 FQNEAQ (reference sequence). This CDR3 reads CASSLAAGSSSYNEQFF. The CDR3 DNA sequence: TGTGCCAGCAGCTTAGCTGCCGGCAGTAGCTCCTACAATGAGCAGTTCTTC. The full variable domain, in which reference TRBV7-9 and TRBJ2-1 provide the parts outside the CDR3, is DTGVSQNPRHKITKRGQNVTFRCDPISEHNRLYWYRQTLGQGPEFLTYFQNEAQLEKSRLLSDRFSAERPKGSFSTLEIQRTEQGDSAMYLCASSLAAGSSSYNEQFFGPGTRLTVL.

This clone was observed at least ten times. J is TRBJ2-1 and V is TRBV6-1, with TRBD2 identical over 12 bases. The CDR3 sequence is 15 residues long. Germline lookup yields CDR1 MNHNS and CDR2 SASEGT. V dropped 6 bases and J dropped 4; count of bases not matched to a gene: 4. CDR3 sequence reads: CASRLTSGGYNEQFF. The CDR3 DNA reads as TGTGCCAGCAGATTGACTAGCGGGGGATACAATGAGCAGTTCTTC.

A note on this clone: This likely reflects a read error, since a far larger clone is one base away. Distinct nucleotide sequences in the sample also encode this CDR3. The CDR3 region is CSVGLYNEQFF. The CDR3 DNA reads as TGCAGCGTGGGGCTATACAATGAGCAGTTCTTC. The chain joins TRBV29-1 to TRBJ2-1, with D tentatively TRBD1 (5 bases). CDR3 length equals 11 residues. Trimming pared 6 bases from V and 4 bases from J, leaving 7 bases between. CDR1 and CDR2 from the germline V gene are SQVTM and ANQGSEA.

This clone showed up just a few times. This chain links TRBV11-2 with TRBJ2-7; D could derive from TRBD1 or TRBD2 (7 bases each). This CDR3 is built from 14 residues. Germline V CDR1 and CDR2: SGHAT, FQNNGV. Deletions cut 5 bases from V and 10 bases from J, with 21 bases between. In DNA form, the CDR3 reads TGTGCCAGCAGCCGCGGGGGACAGCCAAATTTACAGTACTTC. Its protein is CASSRGGQPNLQYF.

The V gene is TRBV6-5, the J gene TRBJ2-7; TRBD1 matches 7 bases. The CDR3 covers 12 residues. Germline loops: CDR1 MNHEY, CDR2 SVGAGI. J was trimmed by 4 bases and V by 6 bases; bases with no gene match: 3. The CDR3 DNA is TGTGCCAGCAGGCGACAGGGTTACGAGCAGTACTTC. This sequence encodes CASRRQGYEQYF.

This clone was recorded at least ten times. This chain uses TRBV4-1 with TRBJ2-3; 7 nucleotides align to TRBD2. Germline V gene lookup returns CDR1 MGHRA and CDR2 YSYEKL. This CDR3 is 16 amino acids long. V lost 5 bases and J lost 0; bases outside the gene matches: 8. The CDR3 reads CASSSAGRGSTDTQYF. DNA for the CDR3: TGCGCCAGCAGCTCAGCGGGGCGGGGGAGCACAGATACGCAGTATTTT.

CDR3 DNA: TGTGCCTCTACTAGCGGGACTGGAGATACGCAGTATTTT. This encodes CASTSGTGDTQYF. The gene calls are TRBV30 and TRBJ2-3; 10 bases match TRBD2. The CDR3 is 13 residues long. Germline CDR1 reads GTSNPN; CDR2 reads SVGIG (reference sequence). The trim removed 7 bases at V and 5 bases at J, leaving 6 bases unmatched.

The chain has TRBV30 and TRBJ2-1, with a weak D call TRBD1 (5 bases). This CDR3 spans 15 amino acids. The ends were cut back, 3 bases at V and 0 bases at J, with 12 bases in the middle. Per germline, CDR1 GTSNPN and CDR2 SVGIG (reference sequence). CDR3: CAWRSEGDSYNEQFF. In nucleotides, the CDR3 is TGTGCCTGGAGGTCAGAAGGGGACTCCTACAATGAGCAGTTCTTC.

This clone was observed a handful of times. The chain has TRBV2 and TRBJ2-3; D ambiguous. From germline, CDR1 is SNHLY and CDR2 FYNNEI. This CDR3 comprises 12 residues. Trimming pared 6 bases from V and 2 bases from J, leaving 6 bases between. The CDR3 protein is CASRPDTDTQYF. CDR3 nucleotides: TGTGCCAGCAGGCCAGACACAGATACGCAGTATTTT.

This clone was detected a few times. The chain carries TRBV5-1 and TRBJ1-1; a weak D match, TRBD1 (5 bases). V was clipped by 2 bases and J by 6 bases, with 14 bases between them. This CDR3 is 14 amino acids long. Germline V gene sequence: CDR1 SGHRS, CDR2 YFSETQ. The CDR3 region is CASSLAGMKAEAFF. The CDR3 coding sequence is TGCGCCAGCAGCTTAGCAGGGATGAAGGCTGAAGCTTTCTTT.

This clone was observed a few times. This chain uses TRBV6-1 with TRBJ2-1, with TRBD2 identical over 7 bases. The CDR3 consists of 14 residues. The germline gives CDR1 MNHNS, CDR2 SASEGT. V lost 6 bases, J lost 7 bases, and 9 bases stayed unmatched. For the CDR3, the DNA is TGTGCCAGCAGGAATCGGCAGGGAGGGAATGAGCAGTTCTTC. Amino acids: CASRNRQGGNEQFF.

This clone appeared a few times. V and J are TRBV4-3 and TRBJ2-4; D is possibly TRBD2 (6 bases). This CDR3 has 15 amino acids. Germline V CDR1 and CDR2: LGHNA, YSLEER. V shed 4 bases and J shed 9 bases, with 19 bases lying between them. CDR3 sequence (DNA): TGCGCCAGCAGCCCCGACTACTACGGGGGAAGCATTCAGTACTTC. Translating gives CASSPDYYGGSIQYF.

This clone has just a few counts. The V call is TRBV7-2, the J call TRBJ2-7, with a tentative D call TRBD2 (6 bases). Germline V lookup: CDR1 SGHTA, CDR2 FQGNSA. With 1 base removed from V and 6 bases from J, the gap between germline ends came to 7 bases. The CDR3 loop spans 12 amino acids. The CDR3 DNA follows: TGTGCCAGCAGCTTAGACGGGGGCGAGCAGTACTTC. Translating it yields CASSLDGGEQYF.

This chain connects TRBV2 to TRBJ2-1; 9 bases agree with TRBD1. With V trimmed by 4 bases and J by 7 bases, 5 bases remained unmatched. CDR1 is SNHLY and CDR2 is FYNNEI in the germline V gene. This CDR3 region has 14 residues. In DNA, the CDR3 is TGTGCCAGCAGTGCCGGGACAGGGCAAAATGAGCAGTTCTTC. It codes for CASSAGTGQNEQFF.

This clone was recorded once. The rearrangement links TRBV5-1 to TRBJ2-7; 8 nucleotides line up with TRBD1. In germline, CDR1 is SGHRS, CDR2 YFSETQ. The CDR3 extends over 17 amino acids. J gave up 3 bases and V 4 bases, and 15 bases lay outside the gene matches. The CDR3 DNA reads TGCGCCAGCAGCGTTTCTCCCGGGACAGGCGTGGACTACGAGCAGTACTTC. This sequence encodes CASSVSPGTGVDYEQYF.

This clone was detected a few times. The chain joins TRBV7-2 to TRBJ2-3; D not certain. CDR3 size: 13 residues. CDR1 is SGHTA, CDR2 FQGNSA, per germline. V was pared by 6 bases and J by 6 bases, with 13 bases between. As DNA, the CDR3 is TGTGCCAGCAGAACCCAGACGGTTGATACGCAGTATTTT. It specifies CASRTQTVDTQYF.

This chain links TRBV25-1 with TRBJ2-1, with D perhaps TRBD2 (6 bases). Per germline, CDR1 MGHDK and CDR2 SYGVNS. The CDR3 totals 15 residues. Between the trimmed V and J ends, which lost 1 base and 4 bases, there was a span of 11 bases. CDR3 nucleotide sequence: TGTGCCAGCAGTGAATCCGTAGGAGGGTACAATGAGCAGTTCTTC. It yields the protein CASSESVGGYNEQFF.